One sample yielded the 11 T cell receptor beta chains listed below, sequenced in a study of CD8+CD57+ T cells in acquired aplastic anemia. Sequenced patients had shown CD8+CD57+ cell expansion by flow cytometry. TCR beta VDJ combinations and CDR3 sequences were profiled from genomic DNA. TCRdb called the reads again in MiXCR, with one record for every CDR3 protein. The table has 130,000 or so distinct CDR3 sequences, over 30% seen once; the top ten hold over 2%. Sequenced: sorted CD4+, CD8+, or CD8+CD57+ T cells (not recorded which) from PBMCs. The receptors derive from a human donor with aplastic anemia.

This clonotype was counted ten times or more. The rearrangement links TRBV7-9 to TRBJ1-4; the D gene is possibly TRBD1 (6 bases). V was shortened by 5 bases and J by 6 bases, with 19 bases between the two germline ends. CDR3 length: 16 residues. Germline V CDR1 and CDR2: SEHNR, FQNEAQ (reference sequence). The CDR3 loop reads CASSPGGTGWYEKLFF. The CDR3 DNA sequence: TGTGCCAGCAGCCCTGGGGGTACAGGGTGGTATGAAAAACTGTTTTTT.

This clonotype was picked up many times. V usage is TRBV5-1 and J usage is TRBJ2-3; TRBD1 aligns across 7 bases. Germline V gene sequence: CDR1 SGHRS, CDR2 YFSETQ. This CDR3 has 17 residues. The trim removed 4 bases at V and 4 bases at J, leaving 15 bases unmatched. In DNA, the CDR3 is TGCGCCAGCAGCCGAAATCCTGGGGGACAGCCGCCAGATACGCAGTATTTT. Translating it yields CASSRNPGGQPPDTQYF.

CDR3 in amino acids: CATARGGIHEQYV. Here the CDR3 DNA reads TGTGCCACCGCGAGAGGGGGTATCCACGAGCAGTACGTC. The V and J genes are TRBV15 and TRBJ2-7; D is perhaps TRBD1 (6 bases). Per the germline V gene, CDR1 is LNHNV and CDR2 is YYDKDF (reference sequence). With 8 bases removed from V and 5 bases from J, the gap between germline ends came to 16 bases. The CDR3 spans 13 residues.

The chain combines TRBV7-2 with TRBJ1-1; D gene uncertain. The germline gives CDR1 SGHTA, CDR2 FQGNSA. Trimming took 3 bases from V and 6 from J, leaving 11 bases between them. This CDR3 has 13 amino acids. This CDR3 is CASSLSSIAEAFF. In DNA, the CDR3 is TGTGCCAGCAGCTTGAGCAGTATCGCTGAAGCTTTCTTT.

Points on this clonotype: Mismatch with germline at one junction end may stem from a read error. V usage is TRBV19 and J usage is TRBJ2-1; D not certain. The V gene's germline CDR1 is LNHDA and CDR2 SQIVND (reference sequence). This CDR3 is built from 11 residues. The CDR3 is CASSTTEEQLF. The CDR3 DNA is TGTGCCAGTAGTACCACGGAAGAGCAGCTCTTC.

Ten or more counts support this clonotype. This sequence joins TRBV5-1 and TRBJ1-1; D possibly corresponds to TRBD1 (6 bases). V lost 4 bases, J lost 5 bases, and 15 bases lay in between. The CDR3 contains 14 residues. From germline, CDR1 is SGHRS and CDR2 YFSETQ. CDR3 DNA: TGCGCCAGCAGCCCCGGGGGGGCACGAACTGAAGCTTTCTTT. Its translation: CASSPGGARTEAFF. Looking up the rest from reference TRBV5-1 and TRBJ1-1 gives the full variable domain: KAGVTQTPRYLIKTRGQQVTLSCSPISGHRSVSWYQQTPGQGLQFLFEYFSETQRNKGNFPGRFSGRQFSNSRSEMNVSTLELGDSALYLCASSPGGARTEAFFGQGTRLTVV.

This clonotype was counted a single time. The CDR3 is CASLEAGALTEAFF. For the CDR3, the DNA is TGCGCCAGCCTCGAGGCAGGGGCCCTCACTGAAGCTTTCTTT. The V and J genes are TRBV10-2 and TRBJ1-1, with a weak D call TRBD1 (6 bases). The germline V and J ends were trimmed by 8 bases and 4 bases, with 17 bases remaining between them. The CDR3 has 14 amino acids. Germline V gene sequence: CDR1 WSHSY, CDR2 SAAADI.

CDR3 bases: TGCAGCGTTGAGGTCCCTGGAAACACCATATATTTT. It yields the protein CSVEVPGNTIYF. This sequence joins TRBV29-1 and TRBJ1-3; D gene ambiguous. The CDR3 is 12 residues long. V was clipped by 3 bases and J by 2 bases, with 5 bases between them. Germline V gene sequence: CDR1 SQVTM, CDR2 ANQGSEA.

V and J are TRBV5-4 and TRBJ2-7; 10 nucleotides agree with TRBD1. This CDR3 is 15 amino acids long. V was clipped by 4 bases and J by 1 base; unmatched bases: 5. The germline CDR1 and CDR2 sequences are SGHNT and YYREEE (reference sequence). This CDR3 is CASSLRDRGSYEQYF. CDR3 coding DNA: TGTGCCAGCAGCCTCAGGGACAGGGGATCCTACGAGCAGTACTTC.

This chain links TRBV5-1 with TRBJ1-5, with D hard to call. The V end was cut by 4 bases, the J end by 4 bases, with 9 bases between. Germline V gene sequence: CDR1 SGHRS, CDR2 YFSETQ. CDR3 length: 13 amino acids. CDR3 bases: TGCGCCAGCAGCCCAATAGGAAATCAGCCCCAGCATTTT. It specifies CASSPIGNQPQHF.

The CDR3: CASSRYEQYF. In DNA form, the CDR3 reads TGTGCCAGTAGTCGCTACGAGCAGTACTTC. The chain uses TRBV19 and TRBJ2-7; D uncertain. CDR1 is LNHDA and CDR2 is SQIVND in the germline V gene (reference sequence). The V and J ends lost 5 bases and 3 bases respectively, with 2 bases between them. The length of the CDR3 is 10 residues.